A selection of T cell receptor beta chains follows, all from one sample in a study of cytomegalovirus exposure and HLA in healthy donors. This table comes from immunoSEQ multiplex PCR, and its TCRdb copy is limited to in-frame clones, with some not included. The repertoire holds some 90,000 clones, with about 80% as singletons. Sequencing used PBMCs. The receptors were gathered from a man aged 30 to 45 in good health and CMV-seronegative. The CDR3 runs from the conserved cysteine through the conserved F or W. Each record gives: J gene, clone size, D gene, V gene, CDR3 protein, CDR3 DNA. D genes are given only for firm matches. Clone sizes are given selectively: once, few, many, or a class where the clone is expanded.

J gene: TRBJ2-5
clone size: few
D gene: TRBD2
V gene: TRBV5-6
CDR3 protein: CASSLVTSGSPETQYF
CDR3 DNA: TGTGCCAGCAGCTTGGTCACTAGCGGGAGCCCAGAGACCCAGTACTTC

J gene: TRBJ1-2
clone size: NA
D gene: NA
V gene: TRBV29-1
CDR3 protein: CSVEDAGGLNYGYTF
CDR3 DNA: TGCAGCGTTGAAGATGCGGGGGGCCTTAACTATGGCTACACCTTC

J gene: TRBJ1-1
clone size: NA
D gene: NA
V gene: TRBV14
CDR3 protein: CASSQERTKAFF
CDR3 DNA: TGTGCCAGCAGCCAAGAAAGGACAAAAGCTTTCTTT

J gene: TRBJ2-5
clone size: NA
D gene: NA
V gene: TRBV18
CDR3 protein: CASSSSPPAVQETQYF
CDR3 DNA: TGTGCCAGCTCCTCATCTCCCCCGGCGGTTCAAGAGACCCAGTACTTC

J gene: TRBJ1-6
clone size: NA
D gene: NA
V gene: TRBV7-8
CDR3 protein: CASSFQNSPLHF
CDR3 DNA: TGTGCCAGCAGCTTCCAAAATTCACCCCTCCACTTT

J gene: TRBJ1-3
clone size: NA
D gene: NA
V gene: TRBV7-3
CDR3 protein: CASRGEGNTIYF
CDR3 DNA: TGTGCCAGCCGGGGAGAGGGAAACACCATATATTTT

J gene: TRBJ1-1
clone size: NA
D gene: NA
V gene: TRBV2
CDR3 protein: CASREEMNTEAFF
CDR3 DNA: TGTGCCAGCAGGGAGGAAATGAACACTGAAGCTTTCTTT

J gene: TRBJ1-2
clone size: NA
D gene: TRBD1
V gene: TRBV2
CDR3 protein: CASSEHAGQGAFGYTF
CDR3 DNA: TGTGCCAGCAGTGAACACGCGGGACAGGGGGCTTTTGGCTACACCTTC

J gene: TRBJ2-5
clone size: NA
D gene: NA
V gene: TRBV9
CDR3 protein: CASSLSGSQETQYF
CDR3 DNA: TGTGCCAGCAGCCTCAGCGGATCCCAAGAGACCCAGTACTTC

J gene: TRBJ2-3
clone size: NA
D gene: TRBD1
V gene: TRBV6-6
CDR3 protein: CASSKGGLSTDTQYF
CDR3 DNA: TGTGCCAGCAGTAAAGGGGGCCTTAGCACAGATACGCAGTATTTT

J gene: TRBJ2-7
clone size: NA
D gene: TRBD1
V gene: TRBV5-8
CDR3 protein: CASSLRGTGGPRSYEQYF
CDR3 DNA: TGTGCCAGCAGCTTGCGCGGGACAGGGGGCCCTAGGTCCTACGAGCAGTACTTC

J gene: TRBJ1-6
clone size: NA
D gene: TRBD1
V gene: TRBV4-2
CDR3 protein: CASSQPGQGSYNSPLHF
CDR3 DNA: TGTGCCAGCAGCCAACCGGGACAGGGCTCCTATAATTCACCCCTCCACTTT

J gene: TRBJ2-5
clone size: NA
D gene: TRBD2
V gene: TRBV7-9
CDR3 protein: CASSLGLAGGWVSQETQYF
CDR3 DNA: TGTGCCAGCAGCTTGGGACTAGCGGGGGGTTGGGTGTCCCAAGAGACCCAGTACTTC

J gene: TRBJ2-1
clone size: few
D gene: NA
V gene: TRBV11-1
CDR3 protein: CASSLGGTEQFF
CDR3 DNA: TGTGCCAGCAGCTTGGGCGGGACGGAGCAGTTCTTC